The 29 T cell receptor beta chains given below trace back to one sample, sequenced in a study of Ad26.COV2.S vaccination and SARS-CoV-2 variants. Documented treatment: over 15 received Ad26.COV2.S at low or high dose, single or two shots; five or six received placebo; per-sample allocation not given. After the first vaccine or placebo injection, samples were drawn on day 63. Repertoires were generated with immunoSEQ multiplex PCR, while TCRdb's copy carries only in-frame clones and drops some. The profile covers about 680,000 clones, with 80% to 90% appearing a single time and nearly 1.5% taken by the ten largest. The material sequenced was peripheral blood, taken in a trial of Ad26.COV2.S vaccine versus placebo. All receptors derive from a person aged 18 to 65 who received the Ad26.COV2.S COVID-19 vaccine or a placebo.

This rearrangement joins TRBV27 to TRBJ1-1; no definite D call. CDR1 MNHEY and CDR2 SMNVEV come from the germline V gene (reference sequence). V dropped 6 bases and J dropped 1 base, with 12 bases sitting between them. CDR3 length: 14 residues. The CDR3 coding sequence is TGTGCCAGCAGGCAAGCGGGCCGGAACACTGAAGCTTTCTTT. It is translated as CASRQAGRNTEAFF.

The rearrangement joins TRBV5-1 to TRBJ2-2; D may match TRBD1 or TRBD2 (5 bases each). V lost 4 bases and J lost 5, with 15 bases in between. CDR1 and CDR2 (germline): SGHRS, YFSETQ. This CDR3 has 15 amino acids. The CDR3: CASSISGTQTGELFF. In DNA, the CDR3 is TGCGCCAGCAGCATTTCCGGGACCCAAACCGGGGAGCTGTTTTTT.

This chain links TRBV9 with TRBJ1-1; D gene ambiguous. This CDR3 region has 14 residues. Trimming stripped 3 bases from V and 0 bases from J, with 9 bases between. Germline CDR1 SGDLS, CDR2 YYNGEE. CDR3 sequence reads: CASSERVMNTEAFF. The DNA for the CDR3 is TGTGCCAGCAGCGAGCGGGTGATGAACACTGAAGCTTTCTTT.

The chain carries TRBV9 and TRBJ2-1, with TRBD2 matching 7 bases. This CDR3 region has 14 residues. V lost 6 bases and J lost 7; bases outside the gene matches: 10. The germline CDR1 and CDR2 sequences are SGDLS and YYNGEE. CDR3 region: CASKRDPGWNEQFF. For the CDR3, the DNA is TGTGCCAGCAAGCGGGATCCGGGCTGGAATGAGCAGTTCTTC.

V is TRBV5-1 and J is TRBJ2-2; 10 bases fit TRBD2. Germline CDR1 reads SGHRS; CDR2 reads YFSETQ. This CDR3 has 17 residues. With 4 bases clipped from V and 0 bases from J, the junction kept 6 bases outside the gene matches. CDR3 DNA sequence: TGCGCCAGCAGCACGGGGACTAGCGCAACGAACACCGGGGAGCTGTTTTTT. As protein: CASSTGTSATNTGELFF. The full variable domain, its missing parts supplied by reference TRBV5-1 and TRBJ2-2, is KAGVTQTPRYLIKTRGQQVTLSCSPISGHRSVSWYQQTPGQGLQFLFEYFSETQRNKGNFPGRFSGRQFSNSRSEMNVSTLELGDSALYLCASSTGTSATNTGELFFGEGSRLTVL.

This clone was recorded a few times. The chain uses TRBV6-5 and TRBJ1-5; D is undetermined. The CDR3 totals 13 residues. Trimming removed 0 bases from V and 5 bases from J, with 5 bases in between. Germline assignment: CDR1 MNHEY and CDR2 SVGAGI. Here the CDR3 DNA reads TGTGCCAGCAGTTACTCGGCCGATCAGCCCCAGCATTTT. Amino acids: CASSYSADQPQHF.

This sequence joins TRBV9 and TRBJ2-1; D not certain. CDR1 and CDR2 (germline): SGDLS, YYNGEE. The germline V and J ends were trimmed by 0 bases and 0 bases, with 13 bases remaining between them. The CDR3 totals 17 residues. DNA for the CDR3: TGTGCCAGCAGCGTAGACCGAGACACACGCTCCTACAATGAGCAGTTCTTC. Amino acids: CASSVDRDTRSYNEQFF.

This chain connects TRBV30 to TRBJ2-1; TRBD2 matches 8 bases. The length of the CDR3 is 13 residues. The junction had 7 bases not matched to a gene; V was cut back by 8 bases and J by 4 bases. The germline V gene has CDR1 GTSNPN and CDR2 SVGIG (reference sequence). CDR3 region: CARGTGGYNEQFF. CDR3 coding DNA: TGTGCCCGGGGGACGGGAGGGTACAATGAGCAGTTCTTC.

The CDR3 region has the DNA TGTGCCAGCTCAAACAGGGGGCTTAACTATGGCTACACCTTC. Protein sequence: CASSNRGLNYGYTF. The chain is built from TRBV18 and TRBJ1-2; TRBD1 aligns across 9 bases. Germline loops: CDR1 KGHSH, CDR2 LQKENI. The CDR3 contains 14 residues. The J segment lost 1 base and the V segment lost 5 bases, leaving 2 bases of the junction unmatched.

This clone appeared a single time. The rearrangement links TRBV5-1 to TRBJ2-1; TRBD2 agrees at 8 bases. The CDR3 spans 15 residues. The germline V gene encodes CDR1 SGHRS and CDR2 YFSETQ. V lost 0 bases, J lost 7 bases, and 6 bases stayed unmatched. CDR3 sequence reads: CASSLGVGGGNEQFF. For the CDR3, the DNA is TGCGCCAGCAGCTTGGGGGTTGGCGGGGGGAATGAGCAGTTCTTC.

CDR3 in DNA: TGTGCCAGCAGTGAGACAAGGAGGAATTCACCCCTCCACTTT. It encodes CASSETRRNSPLHF. The chain joins TRBV6-1 to TRBJ1-6; D is unclear. V was cut by 3 bases and J by 7 bases, with 10 bases left in between. CDR1 is MNHNS and CDR2 is SASEGT in the germline V gene. The CDR3 is 14 residues long.

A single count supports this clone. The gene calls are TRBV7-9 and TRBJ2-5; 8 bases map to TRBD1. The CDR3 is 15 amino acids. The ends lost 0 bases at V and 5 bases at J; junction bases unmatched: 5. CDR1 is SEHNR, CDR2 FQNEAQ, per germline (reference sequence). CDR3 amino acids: CASSLAQGARETQYF. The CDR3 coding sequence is TGTGCCAGCAGCTTAGCCCAGGGGGCGCGGGAGACCCAGTACTTC.

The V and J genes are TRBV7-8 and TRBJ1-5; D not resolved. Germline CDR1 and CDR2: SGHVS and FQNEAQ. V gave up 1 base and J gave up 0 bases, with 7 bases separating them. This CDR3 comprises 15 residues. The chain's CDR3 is CASSLVLDSNQPQHF. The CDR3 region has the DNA TGTGCCAGCAGCTTAGTGTTGGATAGCAATCAGCCCCAGCATTTT.

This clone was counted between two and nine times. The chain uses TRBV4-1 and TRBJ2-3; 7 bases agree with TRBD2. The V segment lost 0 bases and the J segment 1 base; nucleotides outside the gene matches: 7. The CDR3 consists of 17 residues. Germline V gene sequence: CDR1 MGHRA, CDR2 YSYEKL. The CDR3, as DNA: TGCGCCAGCAGCCAAGAGGGAAAGCGGGGCCGCACAGATACGCAGTATTTT. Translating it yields CASSQEGKRGRTDTQYF.

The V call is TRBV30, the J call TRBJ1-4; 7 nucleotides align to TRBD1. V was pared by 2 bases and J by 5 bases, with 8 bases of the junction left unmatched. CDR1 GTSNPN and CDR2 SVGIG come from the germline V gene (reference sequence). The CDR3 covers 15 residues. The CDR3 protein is CAWSIFGTVNEKLFF. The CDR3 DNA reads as TGTGCCTGGAGTATTTTTGGGACAGTCAATGAAAAACTGTTTTTT.

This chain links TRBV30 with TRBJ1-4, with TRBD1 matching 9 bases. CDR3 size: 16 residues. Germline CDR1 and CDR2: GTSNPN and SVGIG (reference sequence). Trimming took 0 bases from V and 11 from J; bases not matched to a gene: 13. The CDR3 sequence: CAWSVQGAPGLRKLFF. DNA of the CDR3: TGTGCCTGGAGTGTACAGGGGGCTCCGGGATTACGCAAACTGTTTTTT.

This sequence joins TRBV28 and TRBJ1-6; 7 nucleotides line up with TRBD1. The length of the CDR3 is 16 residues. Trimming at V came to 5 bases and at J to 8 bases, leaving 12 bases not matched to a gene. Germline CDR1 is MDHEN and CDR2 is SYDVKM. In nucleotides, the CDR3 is TGTGCCAGCAGTCCCTCGACAGGGCTGGCTGATTCACCCCTCCACTTT. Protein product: CASSPSTGLADSPLHF.

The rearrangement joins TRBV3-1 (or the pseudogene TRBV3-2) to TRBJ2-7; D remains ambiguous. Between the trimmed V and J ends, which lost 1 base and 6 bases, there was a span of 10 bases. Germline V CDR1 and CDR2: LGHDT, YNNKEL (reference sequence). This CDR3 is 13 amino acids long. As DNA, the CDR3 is TGTGCCAGCAGCCAAGCAATTGCCCTCGAGCAGTACTTC. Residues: CASSQAIALEQYF.

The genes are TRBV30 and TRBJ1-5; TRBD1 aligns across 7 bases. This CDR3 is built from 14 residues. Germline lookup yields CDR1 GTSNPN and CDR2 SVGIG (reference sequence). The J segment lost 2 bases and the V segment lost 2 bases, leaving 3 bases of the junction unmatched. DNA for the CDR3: TGTGCCTGGAGTTCGGGGACAGGCAATCAGCCCCAGCATTTT. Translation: CAWSSGTGNQPQHF.

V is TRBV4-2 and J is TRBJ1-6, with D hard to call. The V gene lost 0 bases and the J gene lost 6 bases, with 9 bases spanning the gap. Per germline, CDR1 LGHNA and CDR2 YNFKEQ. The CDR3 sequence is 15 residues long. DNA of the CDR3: TGTGCCAGCAGCCAAGATCGCATCTCTAATTCACCCCTCCACTTT. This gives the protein CASSQDRISNSPLHF.

The DNA of the CDR3 is TGTGCCAGCAGCTGGCGGGAGGGTTCTTGGGATGAGCAGTTCTTC. Translated, it gives CASSWREGSWDEQFF. The chain joins TRBV9 to TRBJ2-1; TRBD2 agrees at 9 bases. The V and J ends lost 4 bases and 8 bases, in that order; junction bases with no gene match: 10. Germline V gene sequence: CDR1 SGDLS, CDR2 YYNGEE. The CDR3 loop spans 15 amino acids.

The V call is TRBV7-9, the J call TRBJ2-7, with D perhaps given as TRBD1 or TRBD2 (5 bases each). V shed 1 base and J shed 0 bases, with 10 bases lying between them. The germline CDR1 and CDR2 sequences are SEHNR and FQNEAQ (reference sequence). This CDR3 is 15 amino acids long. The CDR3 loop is CASSLEAGSSYEQYF. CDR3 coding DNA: TGTGCCAGCAGCTTAGAGGCAGGGAGCTCCTACGAGCAGTACTTC.

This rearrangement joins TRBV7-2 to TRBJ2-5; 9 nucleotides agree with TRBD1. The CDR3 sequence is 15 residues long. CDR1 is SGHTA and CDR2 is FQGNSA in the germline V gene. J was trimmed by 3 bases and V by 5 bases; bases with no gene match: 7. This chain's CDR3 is CASSQRDRAKETQYF. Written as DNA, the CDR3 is TGTGCCAGCAGCCAACGGGACAGGGCGAAAGAGACCCAGTACTTC.

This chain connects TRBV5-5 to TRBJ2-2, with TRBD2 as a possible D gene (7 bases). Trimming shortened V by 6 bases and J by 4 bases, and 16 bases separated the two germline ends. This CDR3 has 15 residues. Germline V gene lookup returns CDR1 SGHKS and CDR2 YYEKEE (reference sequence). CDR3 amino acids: CASKRAGALTGELFF. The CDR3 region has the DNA TGTGCCAGCAAAAGGGCGGGGGCCCTCACCGGGGAGCTGTTTTTT.

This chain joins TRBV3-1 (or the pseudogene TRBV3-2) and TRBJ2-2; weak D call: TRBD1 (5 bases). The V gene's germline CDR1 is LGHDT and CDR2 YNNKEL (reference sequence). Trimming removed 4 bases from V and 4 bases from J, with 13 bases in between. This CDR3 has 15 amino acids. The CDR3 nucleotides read TGTGCCAGCAGCCTCCAGGGTACTTCCACCGGGGAGCTGTTTTTT. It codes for CASSLQGTSTGELFF.

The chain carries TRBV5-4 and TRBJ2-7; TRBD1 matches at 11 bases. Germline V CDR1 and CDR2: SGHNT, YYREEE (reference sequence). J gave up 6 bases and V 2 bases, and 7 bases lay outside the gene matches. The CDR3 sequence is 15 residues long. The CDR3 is CASSLAGTGGIEQYF. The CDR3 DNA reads TGTGCCAGCAGCTTAGCCGGGACAGGGGGTATCGAGCAGTACTTC.

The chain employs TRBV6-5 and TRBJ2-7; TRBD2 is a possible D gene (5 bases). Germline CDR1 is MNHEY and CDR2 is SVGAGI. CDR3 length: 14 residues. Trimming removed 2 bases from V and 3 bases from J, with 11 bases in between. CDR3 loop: CASSYEGTIYEQYF. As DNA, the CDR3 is TGTGCCAGCAGTTACGAGGGAACCATCTACGAGCAGTACTTC.

CDR3 loop: CASSSQGNEQFF. As DNA, the CDR3 is TGTGCCAGCTCATCACAGGGGAATGAGCAGTTCTTC. This chain links TRBV18 with TRBJ2-1; 7 bases are shared with TRBD1. With 5 bases clipped from V and 7 bases from J, the junction kept 2 bases outside the gene matches. The CDR3 is 12 residues long. The germline CDR1 and CDR2 sequences are KGHSH and LQKENI.

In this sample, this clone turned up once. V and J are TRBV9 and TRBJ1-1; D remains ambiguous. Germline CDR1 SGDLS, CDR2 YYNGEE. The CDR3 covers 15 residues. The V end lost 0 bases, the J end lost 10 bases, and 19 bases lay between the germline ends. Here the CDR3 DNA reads TGTGCCAGCAGCGTAGCTTCGGGGTTTTATTCTGGAGCTTTCTTT. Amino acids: CASSVASGFYSGAFF.